This T cell receptor beta chain emerged from a study of control samples from healthy donors and cancer patients. Germline V gene lookup returns CDR1 SGHTA and CDR2 FQGTGA. The CDR3 spans 13 residues. Trimming pared 6 bases from V and 0 bases from J, leaving 8 bases between. Sequenced by immunoSEQ multiplex PCR; TCRdb stores in-frame clones only, minus some. The data hold approximately 230,000 clones, with around 80% observed a single time. This sequence originates from a woman aged 55 to 70 with lung cancer. The chain employs TRBV7-3 and TRBJ1-1, with D unclear. The sequencing sample was made of PBMCs. The CDR3 DNA is TGTGCCAGCAGAGTAACACTGAACACTGAAGCTTTCTTT. It is translated as CASRVTLNTEAFF.